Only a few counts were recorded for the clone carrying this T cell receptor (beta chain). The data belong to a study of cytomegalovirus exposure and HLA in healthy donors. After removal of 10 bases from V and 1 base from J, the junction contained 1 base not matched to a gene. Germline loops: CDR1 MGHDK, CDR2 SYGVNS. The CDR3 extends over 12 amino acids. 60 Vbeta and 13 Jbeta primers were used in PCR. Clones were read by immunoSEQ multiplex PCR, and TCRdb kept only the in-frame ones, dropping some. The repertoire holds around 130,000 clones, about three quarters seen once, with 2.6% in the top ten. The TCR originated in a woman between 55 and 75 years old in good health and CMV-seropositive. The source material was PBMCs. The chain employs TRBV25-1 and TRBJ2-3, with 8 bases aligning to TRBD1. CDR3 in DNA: TGTGCCACGACAGGGGGCACAGATACGCAGTATTTT. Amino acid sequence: CATTGGTDTQYF.